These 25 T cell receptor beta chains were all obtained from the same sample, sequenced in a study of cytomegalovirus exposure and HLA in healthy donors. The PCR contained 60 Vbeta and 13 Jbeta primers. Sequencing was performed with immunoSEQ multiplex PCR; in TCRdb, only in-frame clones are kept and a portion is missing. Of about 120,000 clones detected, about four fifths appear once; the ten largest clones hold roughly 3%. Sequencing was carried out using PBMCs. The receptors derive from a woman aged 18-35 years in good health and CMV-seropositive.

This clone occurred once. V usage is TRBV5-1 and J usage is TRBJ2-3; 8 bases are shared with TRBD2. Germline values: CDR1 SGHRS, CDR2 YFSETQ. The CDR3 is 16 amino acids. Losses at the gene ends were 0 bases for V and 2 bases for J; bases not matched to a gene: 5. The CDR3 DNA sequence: TGCGCCAGCAGCTTGGCCGGGGGGGCTATCACAGATACGCAGTATTTT. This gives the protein CASSLAGGAITDTQYF.

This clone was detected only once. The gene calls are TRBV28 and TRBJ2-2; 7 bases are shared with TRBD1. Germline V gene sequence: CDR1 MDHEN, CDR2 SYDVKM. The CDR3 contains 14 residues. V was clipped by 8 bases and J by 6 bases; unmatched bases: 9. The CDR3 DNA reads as TGTGCCAGCGTTGTCTCAGGGACAGCCGGGGAGCTGTTTTTT. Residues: CASVVSGTAGELFF.

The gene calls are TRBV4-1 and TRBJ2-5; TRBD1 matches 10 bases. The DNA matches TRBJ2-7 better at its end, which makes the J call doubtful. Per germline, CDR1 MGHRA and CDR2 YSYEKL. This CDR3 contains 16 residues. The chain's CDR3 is CASSQVGTGAFYEQYF. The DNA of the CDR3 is TGCGCCAGCAGCCAAGTCGGGACAGGGGCCTTTTACGAGCAGTACTTC.

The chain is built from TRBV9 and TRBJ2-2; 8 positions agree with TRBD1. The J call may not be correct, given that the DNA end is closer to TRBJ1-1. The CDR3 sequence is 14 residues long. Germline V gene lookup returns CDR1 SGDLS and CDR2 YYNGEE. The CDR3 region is CASSLGTGNTEAFF. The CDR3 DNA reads TGTGCCAGCAGCCTTGGGACAGGGAACACTGAAGCTTTCTTT.

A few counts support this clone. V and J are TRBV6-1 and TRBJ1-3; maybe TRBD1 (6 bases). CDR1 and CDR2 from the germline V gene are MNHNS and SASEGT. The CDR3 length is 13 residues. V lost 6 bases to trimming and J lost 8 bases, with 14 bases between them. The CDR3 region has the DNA TGTGCCAGCAGGGATACAGGGTCAGACACCATATATTTT. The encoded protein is CASRDTGSDTIYF.

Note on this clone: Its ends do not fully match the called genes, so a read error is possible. CDR3 loop: CSSSPRTSGRAYNEQFF. CDR3 DNA: TGTTCCAGCAGCCCCAGGACTAGCGGGAGGGCTTACAATGAGCAGTTCTTC. The gene calls are TRBV7-9 and TRBJ2-1; TRBD2 matches 15 bases. The germline gives CDR1 SEHNR, CDR2 FQNEAQ (reference sequence). This CDR3 is built from 17 residues.

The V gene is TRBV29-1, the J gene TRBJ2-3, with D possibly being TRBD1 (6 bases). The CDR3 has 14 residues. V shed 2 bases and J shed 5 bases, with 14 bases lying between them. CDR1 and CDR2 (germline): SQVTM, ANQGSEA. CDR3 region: CSVEFPGARDTQYF. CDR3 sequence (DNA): TGCAGCGTTGAATTTCCAGGGGCCCGAGATACGCAGTATTTT.

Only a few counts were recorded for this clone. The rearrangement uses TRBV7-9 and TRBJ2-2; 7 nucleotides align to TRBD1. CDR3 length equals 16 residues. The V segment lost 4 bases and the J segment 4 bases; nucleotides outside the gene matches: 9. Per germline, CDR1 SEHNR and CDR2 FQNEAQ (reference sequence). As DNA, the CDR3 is TGTGCCAGCAGCTCCCGGGACAGCGCCTCCACCGGGGAGCTGTTTTTT. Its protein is CASSSRDSASTGELFF.

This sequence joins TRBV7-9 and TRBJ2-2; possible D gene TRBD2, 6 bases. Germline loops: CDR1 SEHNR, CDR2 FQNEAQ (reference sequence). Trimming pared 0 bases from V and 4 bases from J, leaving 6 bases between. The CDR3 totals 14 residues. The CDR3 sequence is CASSLAGGTGELFF. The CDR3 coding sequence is TGTGCCAGCAGCTTAGCGGGAGGCACCGGGGAGCTGTTTTTT. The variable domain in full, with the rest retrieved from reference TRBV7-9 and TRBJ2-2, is DTGVSQNPRHKITKRGQNVTFRCDPISEHNRLYWYRQTLGQGPEFLTYFQNEAQLEKSRLLSDRFSAERPKGSFSTLEIQRTEQGDSAMYLCASSLAGGTGELFFGEGSRLTVL.

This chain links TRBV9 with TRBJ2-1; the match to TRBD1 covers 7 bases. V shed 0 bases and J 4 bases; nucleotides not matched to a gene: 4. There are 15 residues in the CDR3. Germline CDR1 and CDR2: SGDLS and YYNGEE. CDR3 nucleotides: TGTGCCAGCAGCGTAGGGCAGGGGGTTTACAATGAGCAGTTCTTC. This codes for CASSVGQGVYNEQFF.

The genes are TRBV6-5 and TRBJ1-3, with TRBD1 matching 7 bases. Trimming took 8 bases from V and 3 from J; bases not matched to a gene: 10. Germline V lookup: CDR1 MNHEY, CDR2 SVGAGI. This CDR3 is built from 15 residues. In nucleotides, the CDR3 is TGTGCCAGCTATGAAGGGACAGAACTTGGAAACACCATATATTTT. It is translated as CASYEGTELGNTIYF.

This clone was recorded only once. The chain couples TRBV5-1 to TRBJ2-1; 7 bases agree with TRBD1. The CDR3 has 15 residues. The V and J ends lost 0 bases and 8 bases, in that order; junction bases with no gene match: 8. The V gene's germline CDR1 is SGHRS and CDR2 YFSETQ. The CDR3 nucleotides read TGCGCCAGCAGCTTGGAGGCAGGGGGTGAAGATGAGCAGTTCTTC. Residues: CASSLEAGGEDEQFF.

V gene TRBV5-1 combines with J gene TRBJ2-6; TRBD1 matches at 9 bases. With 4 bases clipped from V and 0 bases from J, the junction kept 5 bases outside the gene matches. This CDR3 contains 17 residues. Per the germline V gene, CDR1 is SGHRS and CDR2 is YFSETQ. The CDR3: CASSPGTGISGANVLTF. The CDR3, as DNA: TGCGCCAGCAGCCCCGGGACAGGGATCTCTGGGGCCAACGTCCTGACTTTC.

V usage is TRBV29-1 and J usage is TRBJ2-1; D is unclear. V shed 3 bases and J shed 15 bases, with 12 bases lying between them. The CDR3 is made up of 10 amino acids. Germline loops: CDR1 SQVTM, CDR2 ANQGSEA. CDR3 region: CSVDEVGGFF. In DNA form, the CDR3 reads TGCAGCGTTGATGAGGTGGGTGGGTTCTTC.

CDR3 sequence reads: CASRGAGASYNEQFF. The CDR3, as DNA: TGCGCCAGCAGGGGGGCGGGAGCCTCCTACAATGAGCAGTTCTTC. The genes are TRBV5-1 and TRBJ2-1; a possible D gene is TRBD2 (7 bases). CDR3 length: 15 amino acids. Per germline, CDR1 SGHRS and CDR2 YFSETQ. Trimming removed 5 bases from V and 0 bases from J, with 12 bases in between.

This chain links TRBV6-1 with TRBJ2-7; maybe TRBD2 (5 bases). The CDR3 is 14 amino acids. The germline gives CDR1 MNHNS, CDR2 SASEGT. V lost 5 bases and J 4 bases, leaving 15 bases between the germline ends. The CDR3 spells CASSRTGWGYEQYF. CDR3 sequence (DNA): TGTGCCAGCAGTAGGACTGGATGGGGTTACGAGCAGTACTTC.

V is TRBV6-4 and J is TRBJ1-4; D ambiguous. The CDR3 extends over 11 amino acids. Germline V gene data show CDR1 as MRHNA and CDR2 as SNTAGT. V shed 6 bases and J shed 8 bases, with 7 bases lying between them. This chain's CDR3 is CASRSREKLFF. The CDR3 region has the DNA TGTGCCAGCAGGAGTCGAGAAAAACTGTTTTTT.

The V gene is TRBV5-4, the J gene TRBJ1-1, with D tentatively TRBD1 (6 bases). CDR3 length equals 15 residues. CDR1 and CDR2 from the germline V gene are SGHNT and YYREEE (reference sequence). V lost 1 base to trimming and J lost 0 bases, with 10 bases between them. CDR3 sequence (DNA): TGTGCCAGCAGCTTGTCCAGGGGCATGAACACTGAAGCTTTCTTT. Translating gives CASSLSRGMNTEAFF.

CDR3 sequence: CASRRPGLANANVLTF. Written as DNA, the CDR3 is TGTGCCAGCAGGCGGCCGGGACTAGCTAACGCCAACGTCCTGACTTTC. V usage is TRBV28 and J usage is TRBJ2-6; the match to TRBD2 covers 9 bases. The CDR3 is 16 amino acids. Germline CDR1 MDHEN, CDR2 SYDVKM. The J segment lost 7 bases and the V segment lost 6 bases, leaving 10 bases of the junction unmatched. The whole variable domain, remainder taken from reference TRBV28 and TRBJ2-6, is DVKVTQSSRYLVKRTGEKVFLECVQDMDHENMFWYRQDPGLGLRLIYFSYDVKMKEKGDIPEGYSVSREKKERFSLILESASTNQTSMYLCASRRPGLANANVLTFGAGSRLTVL.

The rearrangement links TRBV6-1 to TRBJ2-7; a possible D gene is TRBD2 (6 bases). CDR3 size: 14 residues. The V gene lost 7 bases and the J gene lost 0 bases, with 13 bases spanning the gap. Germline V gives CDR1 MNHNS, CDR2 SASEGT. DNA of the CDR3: TGTGCCAGCACCCCTCGGGAGAGCTCCTACGAGCAGTACTTC. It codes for CASTPRESSYEQYF.

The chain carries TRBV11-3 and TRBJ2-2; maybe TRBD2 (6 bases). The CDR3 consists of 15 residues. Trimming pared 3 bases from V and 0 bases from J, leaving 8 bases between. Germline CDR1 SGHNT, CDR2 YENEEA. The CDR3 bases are TGTGCCAGCAGCTTGGGGGGTGCGAACACCGGGGAGCTGTTTTTT. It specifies CASSLGGANTGELFF.

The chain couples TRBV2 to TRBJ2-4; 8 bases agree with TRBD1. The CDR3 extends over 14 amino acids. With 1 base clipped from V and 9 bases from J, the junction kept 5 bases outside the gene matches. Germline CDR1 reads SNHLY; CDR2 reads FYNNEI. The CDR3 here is CASSEGQGNTIQYF. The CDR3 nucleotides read TGTGCCAGCAGTGAAGGACAGGGGAACACCATTCAGTACTTC.

The CDR3 region is CASSVGTVDPSQGKAFF. DNA for the CDR3: TGTGCCAGCAGCGTCGGGACAGTCGACCCATCCCAGGGGAAAGCTTTCTTT. The chain links TRBV9 to TRBJ1-1, with 7 nucleotides matching TRBD1. The V gene end was trimmed by 2 bases and the J gene end by 9 bases; junction bases not matched to a gene: 19. Germline-derived CDR1 and CDR2 are SGDLS and YYNGEE. This CDR3 is 17 amino acids long.

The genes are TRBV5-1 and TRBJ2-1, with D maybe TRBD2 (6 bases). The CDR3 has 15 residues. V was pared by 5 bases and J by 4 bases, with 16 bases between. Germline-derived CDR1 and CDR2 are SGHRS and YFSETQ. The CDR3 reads CASRWDFTPYNEQFF. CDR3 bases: TGCGCCAGCAGGTGGGACTTTACTCCGTACAATGAGCAGTTCTTC.

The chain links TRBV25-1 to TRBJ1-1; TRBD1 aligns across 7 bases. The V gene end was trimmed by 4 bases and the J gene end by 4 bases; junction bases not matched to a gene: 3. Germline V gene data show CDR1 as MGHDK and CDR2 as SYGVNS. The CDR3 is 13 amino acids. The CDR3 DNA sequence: TGTGCCAGCAGTGTCCCAGGGGGCACTGAAGCTTTCTTT. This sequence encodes CASSVPGGTEAFF.